These 22 T cell receptor beta chains came from one sample sequenced in a study of T cells after yellow fever vaccination. TCRdb re-called the 5' RACE reads with MiXCR, one entry per CDR3 protein. The sample carries a few hundred thousand distinct CDR3 sequences, roughly 10% recorded once. The source was PBMCs, collected on the day of the first yellow fever vaccination. The receptors shown here come from a man aged 18 to 29 who received the YFV17D yellow fever vaccine.

This clonotype was detected ten times or more. The chain uses TRBV5-1 and TRBJ2-1; 11 bases fit TRBD1. CDR3 length: 16 residues. From germline, CDR1 is SGHRS and CDR2 YFSETQ. Trimming at V came to 4 bases and at J to 3 bases, leaving 6 bases not matched to a gene. CDR3 sequence reads: CASSRQGQGDYNEQFF. For the CDR3, the DNA is TGCGCCAGCAGCCGACAGGGACAGGGGGACTACAATGAGCAGTTCTTC.

This clonotype occurred a few times. The chain uses TRBV7-8 and TRBJ2-5; D is perhaps TRBD1 (6 bases). With 2 bases removed from V and 9 bases from J, the gap between germline ends came to 13 bases. This CDR3 contains 13 residues. Germline CDR1 reads SGHVS; CDR2 reads FQNEAQ. This CDR3 is CASSLPRQDSQYF. In DNA form, the CDR3 reads TGTGCCAGCAGCTTACCCCGACAGGACTCCCAGTACTTC.

This clonotype has a handful of counts. This chain connects TRBV7-9 to TRBJ2-2; possibly TRBD2 for D (7 bases). CDR3 length: 14 residues. CDR1 is SEHNR and CDR2 is FQNEAQ in the germline V gene (reference sequence). The V end was cut by 3 bases, the J end by 7 bases, with 12 bases between. DNA of the CDR3: TGTGCCAGCAGCTTTGGGGGGGCCAGCGGGGAGCTGTTTTTT. This gives the protein CASSFGGASGELFF.

This clonotype was recorded a few times. The chain combines TRBV5-1 with TRBJ1-2; D gene uncertain. V lost 5 bases, J lost 1 base, and 18 bases lay in between. Germline CDR1 is SGHRS and CDR2 is YFSETQ. CDR3 length equals 16 residues. CDR3: CASRQKAGMGNYGYTF. CDR3 DNA sequence: TGCGCCAGCAGGCAGAAGGCGGGAATGGGTAACTATGGCTACACCTTC.

This clonotype was counted a few times. The chain has TRBV5-1 and TRBJ1-1, with D uncertain. CDR3 size: 12 residues. CDR1 SGHRS and CDR2 YFSETQ come from the germline V gene. Deletions cut 0 bases from V and 7 bases from J, with 7 bases between. In DNA form, the CDR3 reads TGCGCCAGCAGCTTGGGGCAGGATGAAGCTTTCTTT. It codes for CASSLGQDEAFF.

This clonotype turned up a few times. The chain combines TRBV9 with TRBJ2-1; TRBD2 agrees at 9 bases. V shed 7 bases, J shed 3 bases, and the junction held 8 bases outside the gene matches. Germline-derived CDR1 and CDR2 are SGDLS and YYNGEE. This CDR3 has 15 residues. Written as DNA, the CDR3 is TGTGCCAGCGCCATGGGCGGGGGGGTCTACAATGAGCAGTTCTTC. Its protein is CASAMGGGVYNEQFF. Drawing the rest from reference TRBV9 and TRBJ2-1, the complete variable domain is DSGVTQTPKHLITATGQRVTLRCSPRSGDLSVYWYQQSLDQGLQFLIQYYNGEERAKGNILERFSAQQFPDLHSELNLSSLELGDSALYFCASAMGGGVYNEQFFGPGTRLTVL.

This clonotype was detected a few times. The chain recombines TRBV12-3 or TRBV12-4 with TRBJ2-3; no definite D call. Trimming removed 7 bases from V and 4 bases from J, with 6 bases in between. The CDR3 is 11 amino acids. This CDR3 is CASMIADTQYF. DNA of the CDR3: TGTGCCAGCATGATCGCAGATACGCAGTATTTT.

In this sample, this clonotype turned up a few times. The gene calls are TRBV12-3 or TRBV12-4 and TRBJ2-5; D might be TRBD1 or TRBD2, each matching 5 bases. The CDR3 loop spans 15 amino acids. Trimming stripped 4 bases from V and 5 bases from J, with 17 bases between. The CDR3 DNA reads as TGTGCCAGCAGTTACAGTTTGGGGGTTGAGGAGACCCAGTACTTC. Residues: CASSYSLGVEETQYF.

The gene calls are TRBV24-1 and TRBJ2-3; D is possibly TRBD1 (5 bases). Germline assignment: CDR1 KGHDR and CDR2 SFDVKD. The CDR3 consists of 13 residues. Deletions cut 6 bases from V and 0 bases from J, with 6 bases between. The CDR3 sequence is CATSRGSTDTQYF. For the CDR3, the DNA is TGTGCCACCAGTAGGGGTAGCACAGATACGCAGTATTTT.

In its sample, this clonotype was seen many times. This chain joins TRBV28 and TRBJ1-5; D is unclear. Per germline, CDR1 MDHEN and CDR2 SYDVKM. The CDR3 contains 12 residues. Trimming took 1 base from V and 7 from J, leaving 5 bases between them. In nucleotides, the CDR3 is TGTGCCAGCAGTTTATTGGACCAGCCCCAGCATTTT. Its translation is CASSLLDQPQHF.

J is TRBJ1-5 and V is TRBV20-1, with no clear D. The V end was cut by 5 bases, the J end by 4 bases, with 9 bases between. This CDR3 contains 12 residues. The germline V gene has CDR1 DFQATT and CDR2 SNEGSKA (reference sequence). The DNA of the CDR3 is TGCAGTGCTCCTATAGGGAATCAGCCCCAGCATTTT. Translated: CSAPIGNQPQHF.

The chain recombines TRBV4-2 with TRBJ2-3; D gene unclear. Germline CDR1 is LGHNA and CDR2 is YNFKEQ. This CDR3 contains 18 residues. V shed 4 bases and J shed 8 bases, with 28 bases lying between them. CDR3 sequence (DNA): TGTGCCAGCAGCCCGTCACTCCCAACGGTCCGCGACAAGGGTACGCAGTATTTT. This encodes CASSPSLPTVRDKGTQYF.

The genes are TRBV6-4 and TRBJ1-5, with 8 bases lining up with TRBD1. This CDR3 region has 19 residues. Losses at the gene ends were 6 bases for V and 1 base for J; bases not matched to a gene: 17. The germline gives CDR1 MRHNA, CDR2 SNTAGT. The CDR3 reads CASSDRQGKTPSSNQPQHF. The CDR3 DNA follows: TGTGCCAGCAGCGACCGACAGGGGAAGACCCCGAGCAGCAATCAGCCCCAGCATTTT.

V gene TRBV19 combines with J gene TRBJ1-1; D might be TRBD1 (6 bases). Germline CDR1 and CDR2: LNHDA and SQIVND (reference sequence). V was clipped by 2 bases and J by 2 bases, with 12 bases between them. There are 15 residues in the CDR3. The CDR3 sequence: CASSIRGAPNTEAFF. DNA of the CDR3: TGTGCCAGTAGTATACGGGGGGCCCCAAACACTGAAGCTTTCTTT.

This chain connects TRBV7-2 to TRBJ2-7; 7 nucleotides agree with TRBD2. V shed 2 bases and J 2 bases; nucleotides not matched to a gene: 3. There are 14 residues in the CDR3. CDR1 and CDR2 (germline): SGHTA, FQGNSA. The CDR3 DNA follows: TGTGCCAGCAGCTTACCGGGGGGAACCTACGAGCAGTACTTC. Translating gives CASSLPGGTYEQYF.

A few counts support this clonotype. This chain uses TRBV2 with TRBJ2-5; 9 bases are a match to TRBD1. Unmatched junction bases numbered 5, after V lost 6 bases and J lost 3 bases. CDR1 and CDR2 (germline): SNHLY, FYNNEI. The CDR3 consists of 14 residues. The CDR3: CASRRTGGEETQYF. The DNA for the CDR3 is TGTGCCAGCAGGCGTACAGGGGGCGAAGAGACCCAGTACTTC.

The table lists this clonotype with many counts. The rearrangement links TRBV2 to TRBJ2-1, with 9 bases lining up with TRBD2. This CDR3 region has 18 residues. The germline gives CDR1 SNHLY, CDR2 FYNNEI. J was trimmed by 5 bases and V by 5 bases; bases with no gene match: 16. CDR3: CASSSAGGATPRNNEQFF. CDR3 DNA sequence: TGTGCCAGCAGTTCTGCGGGGGGGGCCACACCCAGGAACAATGAGCAGTTCTTC.

This clonotype appeared once. The V and J genes are TRBV7-9 and TRBJ1-2, with a possible D match to TRBD1 (6 bases). The CDR3 has 17 amino acids. The germline CDR1 and CDR2 sequences are SEHNR and FQNEAQ (reference sequence). V lost 6 bases and J lost 0, with 20 bases in between. CDR3 in DNA: TGTGCCAGCAGTTTACGGCCGGGACAAGGAGCTAACTATGGCTACACCTTC. Translated: CASSLRPGQGANYGYTF.

The J gene is TRBJ2-4, the V gene TRBV1. TRBV1 is a pseudogene. The CDR3 is 15 residues long. CDR3 coding DNA: TGCACCAGCGGTATATGGTTGGTAGCCTGGAACATTCAGTACTTC. Its protein product is CTSGIWLVAWNIQYF.

In this sample, this clonotype turned up a few times. The J gene is TRBJ1-2, the V gene TRBV12-3 or TRBV12-4, with 7 bases fitting TRBD1. Trimming took 6 bases from V and 4 from J; bases not matched to a gene: 8. This CDR3 is built from 14 residues. CDR3 nucleotide sequence: TGTGCCAGCAGCCTGGGCACAGGGGCCTATGGCTACACCTTC. Translating gives CASSLGTGAYGYTF.

The genes are TRBV7-2 and TRBJ2-1; D uncertain. There are 13 residues in the CDR3. Trimming removed 5 bases from V and 7 bases from J, with 12 bases in between. Looked up from germline, CDR1 is SGHTA and CDR2 is FQGNSA. The CDR3 protein is CASSPNQGNEQFF. The DNA for the CDR3 is TGTGCCAGCAGCCCAAATCAAGGGAATGAGCAGTTCTTC. Using reference TRBV7-2 and TRBJ2-1 for the parts outside the CDR3, the full variable domain is GAGVSQSPSNKVTEKGKDVELRCDPISGHTALYWYRQSLGQGLEFLIYFQGNSAPDKSGLPSDRFSAERTGGSVSTLTIQRTQQEDSAVYLCASSPNQGNEQFFGPGTRLTVL.

This clonotype has more than one count but fewer than ten. The V call is TRBV5-4, the J call TRBJ2-3, with TRBD1 matching 8 bases. Per the germline V gene, CDR1 is SGHNT and CDR2 is YYREEE (reference sequence). The junction had 4 bases not matched to a gene; V was cut back by 4 bases and J by 0 bases. The CDR3 consists of 15 residues. CDR3 sequence (DNA): TGTGCCAGCAGCCGGGGACAGGCTAGCACAGATACGCAGTATTTT. The encoded protein is CASSRGQASTDTQYF.